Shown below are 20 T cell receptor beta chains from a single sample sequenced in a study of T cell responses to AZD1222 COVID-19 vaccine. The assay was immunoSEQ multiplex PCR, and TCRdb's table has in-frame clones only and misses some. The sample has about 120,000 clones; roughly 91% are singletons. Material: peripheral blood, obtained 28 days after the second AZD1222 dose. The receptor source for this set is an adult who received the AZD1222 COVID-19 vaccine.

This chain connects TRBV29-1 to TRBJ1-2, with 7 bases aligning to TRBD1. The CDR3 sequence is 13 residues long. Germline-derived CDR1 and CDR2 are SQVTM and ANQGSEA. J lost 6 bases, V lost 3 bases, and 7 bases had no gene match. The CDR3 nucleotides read TGCAGCGTTGACAGGGGGGGAATTGATGGCTACACCTTC. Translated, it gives CSVDRGGIDGYTF.

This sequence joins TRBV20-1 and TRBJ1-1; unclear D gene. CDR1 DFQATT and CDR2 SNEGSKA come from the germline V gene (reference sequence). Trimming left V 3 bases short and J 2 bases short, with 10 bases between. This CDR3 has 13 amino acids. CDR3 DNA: TGCAGTGCTAGTCGCGAGGGAAACACTGAAGCTTTCTTT. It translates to CSASREGNTEAFF.

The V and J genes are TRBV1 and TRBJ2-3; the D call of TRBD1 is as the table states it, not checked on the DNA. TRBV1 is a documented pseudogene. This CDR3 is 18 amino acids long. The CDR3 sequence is CTSSQDHSSGGVEDTQYF. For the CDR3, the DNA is TGCACCAGCAGCCAAGATCATTCCTCAGGGGGAGTGGAAGATACGCAGTATTTT.

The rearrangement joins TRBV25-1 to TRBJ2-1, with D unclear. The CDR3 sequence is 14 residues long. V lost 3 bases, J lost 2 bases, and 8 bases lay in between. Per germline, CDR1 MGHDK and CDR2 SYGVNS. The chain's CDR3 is CASSETQTYNEQFF. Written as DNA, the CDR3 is TGTGCCAGCAGTGAGACACAAACCTACAATGAGCAGTTCTTC.

The CDR3 region has the DNA TGTGCCACCAGCGAAGCAGGGGGAAGCTATGGCTACACCTTC. Translation gives CATSEAGGSYGYTF. This sequence joins TRBV15 and TRBJ1-2; TRBD1 aligns across 7 bases. Germline V gene lookup returns CDR1 LNHNV and CDR2 YYDKDF (reference sequence). This CDR3 is built from 14 residues. J lost 4 bases, V lost 5 bases, and 7 bases had no gene match.

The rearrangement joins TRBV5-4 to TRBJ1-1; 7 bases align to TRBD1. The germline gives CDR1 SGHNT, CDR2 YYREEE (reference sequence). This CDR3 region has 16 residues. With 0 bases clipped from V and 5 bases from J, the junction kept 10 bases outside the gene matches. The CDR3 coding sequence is TGTGCCAGCAGCTTGGACCCGCGGACAGGTTGGACTGAAGCTTTCTTT. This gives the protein CASSLDPRTGWTEAFF.

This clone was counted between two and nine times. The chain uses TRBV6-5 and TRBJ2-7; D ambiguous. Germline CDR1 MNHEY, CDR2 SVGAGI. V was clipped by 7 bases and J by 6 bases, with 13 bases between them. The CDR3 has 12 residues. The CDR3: CASKASSGEQYF. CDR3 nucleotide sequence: TGTGCCAGCAAGGCTTCCTCAGGCGAGCAGTACTTC.

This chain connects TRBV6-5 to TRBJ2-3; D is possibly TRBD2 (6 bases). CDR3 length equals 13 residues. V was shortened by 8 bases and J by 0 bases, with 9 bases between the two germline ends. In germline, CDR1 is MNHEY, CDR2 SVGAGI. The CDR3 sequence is CASLEGSTDTQYF. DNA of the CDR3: TGTGCCAGCCTGGAGGGAAGCACAGATACGCAGTATTTT.

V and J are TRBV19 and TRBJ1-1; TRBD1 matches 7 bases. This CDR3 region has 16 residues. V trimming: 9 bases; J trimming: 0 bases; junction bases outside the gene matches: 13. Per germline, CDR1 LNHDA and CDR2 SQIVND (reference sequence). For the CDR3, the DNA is TGTGCCAGCGCAATAACAGGGGTAGGTTTGAACACTGAAGCTTTCTTT. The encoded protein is CASAITGVGLNTEAFF.

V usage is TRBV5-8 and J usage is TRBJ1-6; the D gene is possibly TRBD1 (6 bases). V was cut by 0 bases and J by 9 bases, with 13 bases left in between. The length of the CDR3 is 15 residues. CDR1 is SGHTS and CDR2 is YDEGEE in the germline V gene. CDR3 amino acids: CASSLGTDFPSPLHF. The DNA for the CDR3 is TGTGCCAGCAGCTTGGGGACAGATTTTCCTTCACCCCTCCACTTT. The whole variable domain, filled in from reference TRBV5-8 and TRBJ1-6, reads EAGVTQSPTHLIKTRGQQATLRCSPISGHTSVYWYQQALGLGLQFLLWYDEGEERNRGNFPPRFSGRQFPNYSSELNVNALELEDSALYLCASSLGTDFPSPLHFGNGTRLTVT.

In DNA form, the CDR3 reads TGTGCCAGCAGTCCAGGGGGCGTAAAAGATACGCAGTATTTT. Translated, it gives CASSPGGVKDTQYF. The rearrangement uses TRBV3-1 (or the pseudogene TRBV3-2) and TRBJ2-3; TRBD1 matches at 8 bases. The V segment lost 6 bases and the J segment 5 bases; nucleotides outside the gene matches: 7. Germline V lookup: CDR1 LGHDT, CDR2 YNNKEL (reference sequence). The CDR3 is 14 amino acids.

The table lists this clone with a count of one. The CDR3 protein is CASSAGGEQYF. DNA for the CDR3: TGTGCCAGCAGCGCCGGGGGGGAGCAGTACTTC. The V gene is TRBV7-9, the J gene TRBJ2-7, with 7 bases lining up with TRBD2. Germline CDR1 reads SEHNR; CDR2 reads FQNEAQ (reference sequence). Trimming at V came to 5 bases and at J to 7 bases, leaving 2 bases not matched to a gene. This CDR3 has 11 residues.

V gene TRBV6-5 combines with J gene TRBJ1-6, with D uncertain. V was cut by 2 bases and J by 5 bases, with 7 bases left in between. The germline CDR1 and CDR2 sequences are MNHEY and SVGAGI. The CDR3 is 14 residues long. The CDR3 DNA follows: TGTGCCAGCAGTTACGCTCAAAATAATTCACCCCTCCACTTT. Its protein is CASSYAQNNSPLHF.

The CDR3 coding sequence is TGTGCCAGCACCCTCGGGACTGCTGGAAACACCATATATTTT. Translated, it gives CASTLGTAGNTIYF. The chain joins TRBV27 to TRBJ1-3; D may be TRBD1 (5 bases). Trimming left V 7 bases short and J 2 bases short, with 12 bases between. In germline, CDR1 is MNHEY, CDR2 SMNVEV (reference sequence). The CDR3 length is 14 residues.

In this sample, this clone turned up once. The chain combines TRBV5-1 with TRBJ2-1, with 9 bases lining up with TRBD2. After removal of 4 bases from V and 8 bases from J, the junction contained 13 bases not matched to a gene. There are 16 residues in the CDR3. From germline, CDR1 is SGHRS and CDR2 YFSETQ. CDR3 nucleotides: TGCGCCAGCAGCAGAACTATAGCGGGAGTGGGCGATGAGCAGTTCTTC. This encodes CASSRTIAGVGDEQFF.

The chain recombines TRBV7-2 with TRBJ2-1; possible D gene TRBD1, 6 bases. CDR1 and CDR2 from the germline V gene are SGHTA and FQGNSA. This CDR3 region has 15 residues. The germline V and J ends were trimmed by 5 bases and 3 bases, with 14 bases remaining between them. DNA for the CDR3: TGTGCCAGCAGCCCAGGGACAACCTACTACAATGAGCAGTTCTTC. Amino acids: CASSPGTTYYNEQFF.

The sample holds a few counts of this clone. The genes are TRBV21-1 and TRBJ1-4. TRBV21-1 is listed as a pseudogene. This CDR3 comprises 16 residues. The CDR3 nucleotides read TGTGCCAGCAGCAATACAGCGAAAAGGGGAGATGAAAAACTGTTTTTT. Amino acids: CASSNTAKRGDEKLFF.

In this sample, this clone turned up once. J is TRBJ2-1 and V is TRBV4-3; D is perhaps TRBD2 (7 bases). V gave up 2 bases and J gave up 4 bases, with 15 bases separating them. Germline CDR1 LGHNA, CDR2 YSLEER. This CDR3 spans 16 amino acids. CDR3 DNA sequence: TGCGCCAGCAGCCAAACCCGGGGGGCCTTTTACAATGAGCAGTTCTTC. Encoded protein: CASSQTRGAFYNEQFF.

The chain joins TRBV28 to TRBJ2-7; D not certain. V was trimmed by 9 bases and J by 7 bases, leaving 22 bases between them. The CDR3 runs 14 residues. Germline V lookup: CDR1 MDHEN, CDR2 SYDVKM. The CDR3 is CASGPPGSKREQYF. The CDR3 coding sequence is TGTGCCAGTGGGCCCCCGGGCTCTAAAAGAGAGCAGTACTTC.

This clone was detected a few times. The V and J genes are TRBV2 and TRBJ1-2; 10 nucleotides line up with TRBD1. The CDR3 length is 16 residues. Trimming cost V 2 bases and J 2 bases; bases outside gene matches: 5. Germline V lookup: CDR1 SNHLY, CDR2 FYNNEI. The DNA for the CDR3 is TGTGCCAGCAGTGAACAGGAGGGACAGGGGAACTATGGCTACACCTTC. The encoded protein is CASSEQEGQGNYGYTF.